This entry lists 4 T cell receptor beta chains sequenced from one sample in a study of blood T cells in healthy people across ages. A J-beta primer mix and a sample-barcoded 5' primer were used in a second PCR of about 7 to 12 cycles. TCRdb analysed the 5' RACE reads with MiXCR anew, one entry per CDR3 protein. The sample comprises almost 1 million distinct CDR3 sequences, roughly 47% of which are singletons, and 20% to 25% rests with the top ten. Sequencing was done on a sample of blood. These receptors were taken from a woman aged 55-69 years in good health.

The rearrangement uses TRBV7-8 and TRBJ2-5, with 7 positions matching TRBD2. The CDR3 is 16 amino acids. V lost 2 bases, J lost 5 bases, and 11 bases stayed unmatched. Per the germline V gene, CDR1 is SGHVS and CDR2 is FQNEAQ. In DNA, the CDR3 is TGTGCCAGCAGCTTAATACCTACGGGAGGACGTGAGACCCAGTACTTC. Amino acids: CASSLIPTGGRETQYF.

The chain links TRBV29-1 to TRBJ2-3, with D possibly TRBD2 on 5 matching bases. Germline values: CDR1 SQVTM, CDR2 ANQGSEA. V lost 5 bases, J lost 3 bases, and 9 bases lay in between. The CDR3 totals 12 residues. The CDR3 DNA reads TGCAGCGTTTCGCCGGGAACAGATACGCAGTATTTT. It specifies CSVSPGTDTQYF.

This sequence joins TRBV27 and TRBJ2-7; 9 bases are shared with TRBD2. The last part of the DNA fits TRBJ2-5 better; the J call may be wrong. This CDR3 contains 16 residues. Germline-derived CDR1 and CDR2 are MNHEY and SMNVEV (reference sequence). In DNA, the CDR3 is TGTGCCAGCGGACCGGTGGCGGGGGGGACTTTTCAGACCCAGTACTTC. Residues: CASGPVAGGTFQTQYF.

The chain combines TRBV20-1 with TRBJ2-5; D not resolved. V lost 6 bases, J lost 11 bases, and 25 bases lay in between. Germline CDR1 DFQATT, CDR2 SNEGSKA (reference sequence). The CDR3 totals 14 residues. CDR3 loop: CSAPGTVLNNEQYF. CDR3 DNA: TGCAGTGCCCCCGGAACGGTCTTAAACAATGAGCAGTACTTC.